This T cell receptor beta chain was obtained from a study of persistence of HIV-infected CD4 T cells. A word on this clone: Its antigen is undetermined.

The stimulus was lysate of CMV-infected fibroblasts, approximately 9.6 ug/mL. Responding CD4+ T cells were sorted by upregulation of both CD40 ligand and CD69. This was the immunoSEQ version 4 assay in survey mode. Produced via immunoSEQ multiplex PCR; TCRdb's table is partial and in-frame only. The top ten clones hold roughly 40% of a sample with more than 5,000 clones, roughly 60% of them seen once. The receptor's source is an adult man with HIV who was CMV-seropositive. The input for sequencing was CD4+ T cells sorted from PBMCs after approximately 20-hour stimulation, taken from a patient who received antiretroviral therapy.

The CDR3 DNA sequence: TGTGCCAGCAGCCAAGCTGAACTAGGAAGCTATGAGCAGTTCTTC. Encoded protein: CASSQAELGSYEQFF. This chain connects TRBV4-2 to TRBJ2-1, with a possible D match to TRBD2 (5 bases). Germline loops: CDR1 LGHNA, CDR2 YNFKEQ. V was pared by 1 base and J by 8 bases, with 15 bases between. The CDR3 has 15 residues.